This T cell receptor (beta chain) was sequenced in a study of blood T cells in healthy people across ages. General study findings and limits: In these data, TCR beta diversity tracked strongly with naive T cell percentage. Long-lived and aged donors differed, with more naive CD4+ cells and higher diversity in the long-lived.

Through a sample-barcoded 5' primer and a J-beta primer mix, a second PCR was run for roughly 7 to 11 cycles. All samples gave at least 2.5 million CDR3-containing paired-end reads. MiXCR was run by TCRdb on the 5' RACE reads, yielding one entry per CDR3 protein. The sample shows 590,000 or so distinct CDR3 sequences, approximately 30% of them seen only once. Germline V gene sequence: CDR1 SEHNR, CDR2 FQNEAQ (reference sequence). CDR3 length: 22 residues. V lost 5 bases and J lost 4; bases outside the gene matches: 31. This clonotype has at least ten counts. As yet, its antigen is unknown. Per-sample PBMC isolation yielded at least 6.5 million cells.

The sample consisted of blood. This TCR was recovered from a woman of 80 years or more in good health. The chain couples TRBV7-9 to TRBJ2-7; TRBD2 agrees at 8 bases. Here the CDR3 DNA reads TGTGCCAGCAGCCCCACGGGGGGGGGTTCAAGCACTTCTATATGGACCGAGTACGAGCAGTACTTC. It encodes CASSPTGGGSSTSIWTEYEQYF.